The rows below give T cell receptor beta chains drawn from one sample of a study of human T cells and chemical hapten exposure. MiXCR, applied by TCRdb to the RACE reads, yields one record per CDR3 protein. The sample yields roughly 380,000 distinct CDR3 sequences, approximately 5% seen once. The sample here was whole blood, taken in connection with sensitization to the hapten diphenylcyclopropenone (DPC). The receptors derive from a woman aged 50 to 60 with alopecia areata. Some clones in this sample may be carry-over from other donors' samples. Each CDR3 is given with its conserved first and last residue. A D gene is named only where the DNA matches it firmly. Clone sizes are shown as once, few or many counts, or a class when the clone is expanded.

d_call: -; v_call: TRBV5-1; clone_size: many; j_call: TRBJ2-7; cdr3_nt: TGCGCCAGCAGCTTGGAGGCAGCCTCCTACGAGCAGTACTTC; cdr3_aa: CASSLEAASYEQYF
d_call: -; v_call: TRBV6-2/TRBV6-3; clone_size: few; j_call: TRBJ2-2; cdr3_nt: TGTGCCAGCAGTTGGCAGGGATCGAACACCGGGGAGCTGTTTTTT; cdr3_aa: CASSWQGSNTGELFF
d_call: -; v_call: TRBV20-1; clone_size: many; j_call: TRBJ1-4; cdr3_nt: TGCAGTGCTACAGGGCCAGCCACTAATGAAAAACTGTTTTTT; cdr3_aa: CSATGPATNEKLFF
d_call: -; v_call: TRBV19; clone_size: few; j_call: TRBJ1-2; cdr3_nt: TGTGCCAGTAGTATATCTGACACCCGTCGAGGCTACACCTTC; cdr3_aa: CASSISDTRRGYTF
d_call: -; v_call: TRBV2; clone_size: few; j_call: TRBJ1-1; cdr3_nt: TGTGCCTGCCCGCGAGGGGCCGGGGCCAAGGCTTTCTTT; cdr3_aa: CACPRGAGAKAFF
d_call: -; v_call: TRBV20-1; clone_size: many; j_call: TRBJ2-3; cdr3_nt: TGCAGTGCTAGCGGGAGCTACACAGATACGCAGTATTTT; cdr3_aa: CSASGSYTDTQYF
d_call: -; v_call: TRBV25-1; clone_size: many; j_call: TRBJ2-1; cdr3_nt: TGTGCCAGCAGTGAGACCGGGACTGAACACTACAATGAGCAGTTCTTC; cdr3_aa: CASSETGTEHYNEQFF
d_call: -; v_call: TRBV5-1; clone_size: few; j_call: TRBJ2-5; cdr3_nt: TGCGCCAGCAGCTTGGGCACGGGCTCAGAGACCCAGTACTTC; cdr3_aa: CASSLGTGSETQYF
d_call: -; v_call: TRBV6-1; clone_size: many; j_call: TRBJ2-1; cdr3_nt: TGTGCCACGACAGTACTTCCCTACAATGAGCAGTTCTTC; cdr3_aa: CATTVLPYNEQFF
d_call: -; v_call: TRBV6-6; clone_size: many; j_call: TRBJ1-5; cdr3_nt: TGTGCCAGCAGTTATTCCCCCCCCAACAGGTATAGCAATCAGCCCCAGCATTTT; cdr3_aa: CASSYSPPNRYSNQPQHF